Following are 22 T cell receptor beta chains from one sample sequenced in a study of T cells in Graves' hyperthyroidism and ophthalmopathy. Amplified TCR beta CDR3 regions derived from RNA transcripts. An initial round of RT-PCR targeting the TCR CDR3 relied on the HTBI primer set. MiXCR, applied by TCRdb to the multiplex PCR reads, yields one record per CDR3 protein. The sample records over 650,000 distinct CDR3 sequences, roughly 46% being singletons. Sequencing was performed on peripheral blood or thyroid tissue (not recorded which). These receptors came from an adult man with Graves' disease, either hyperthyroidism or ophthalmopathy (not recorded which).

This clonotype has a handful of counts. The chain has TRBV20-1 and TRBJ1-6; D ambiguous. Germline values: CDR1 DFQATT, CDR2 SNEGSKA (reference sequence). Trimming took 3 bases from V and 8 from J, leaving 14 bases between them. There are 14 residues in the CDR3. The CDR3 DNA reads TGCAGTGCTAGTCGCACTAGGACTGATTCACCCCTCCACTTT. Encoded protein: CSASRTRTDSPLHF.

The chain is built from TRBV7-9 and TRBJ2-7, with D possibly TRBD1 on 6 matching bases. The germline V gene has CDR1 SEHNR and CDR2 FQNEAQ (reference sequence). V lost 1 base and J lost 2, with 12 bases in between. CDR3 size: 15 residues. The chain's CDR3 is CASSLVSDSTYEQYF. DNA of the CDR3: TGTGCCAGCAGCTTAGTTTCGGACAGCACCTACGAGCAGTACTTC.

The count of this clonotype is one. The CDR3 loop reads CATSRAGGNGYTF. CDR3 in DNA: TGTGCCACCAGCAGGGCAGGGGGCAATGGCTACACCTTC. The chain couples TRBV15 to TRBJ1-2; 8 bases are shared with TRBD1. J lost 6 bases, V lost 3 bases, and 3 bases had no gene match. Germline V gene sequence: CDR1 LNHNV, CDR2 YYDKDF (reference sequence). The CDR3 length is 13 residues.

Comments on this clonotype: A much bigger clone sits one base away, suggesting this may be a read error. CDR3 coding DNA: TGTGCCAGCAGTGAGAAGCGTCGGAACTATGACTACACCTTC. Protein product: CASSEKRRNYDYTF. The chain employs TRBV2 and TRBJ1-2; the D is unclear. This CDR3 comprises 14 residues. Germline values: CDR1 SNHLY, CDR2 FYNNEI.

This chain uses TRBV10-3 with TRBJ2-7; D is unresolved. The CDR3 loop spans 14 amino acids. With 10 bases removed from V and 3 bases from J, the gap between germline ends came to 19 bases. Germline CDR1 and CDR2: ENHRY and SYGVKD. The CDR3 reads CASTLKPHIYEQYF. The CDR3 DNA reads TGTGCCAGCACCCTCAAGCCGCATATCTACGAGCAGTACTTC.

This clonotype was found a few times. The rearrangement joins TRBV27 to TRBJ1-5; D is unresolved. This CDR3 spans 15 amino acids. Germline CDR1 MNHEY, CDR2 SMNVEV (reference sequence). Between the trimmed V and J ends, which lost 3 bases and 6 bases, there was a span of 15 bases. The CDR3 DNA sequence: TGTGCCAGCAGTTTCGGTTGGGGAGATAGTCAGCCCCAGCATTTT. Translated: CASSFGWGDSQPQHF.

This clonotype was detected only a few times. The V gene is TRBV20-1, the J gene TRBJ1-1; 7 bases fit TRBD1. Germline V gives CDR1 DFQATT, CDR2 SNEGSKA (reference sequence). The CDR3 totals 14 residues. J gave up 5 bases and V 3 bases, and 9 bases lay outside the gene matches. The CDR3 spells CSARRPGGETEAFF. CDR3 DNA sequence: TGCAGTGCTAGGAGACCAGGGGGTGAGACTGAAGCTTTCTTT.

This clonotype was counted between two and nine times. The chain is built from TRBV6-5 and TRBJ1-6; tentatively, D is TRBD1 (5 bases). V was clipped by 2 bases and J by 7 bases, with 9 bases between them. This CDR3 has 14 residues. Germline values: CDR1 MNHEY, CDR2 SVGAGI. CDR3 in DNA: TGTGCCAGCAGTTACAGGGGAAGGAATTCACCCCTCCACTTT. Residues: CASSYRGRNSPLHF.

This clonotype was picked up many times. This chain uses TRBV29-1 with TRBJ1-3; tentatively, D is TRBD1 (6 bases). Germline values: CDR1 SQVTM, CDR2 ANQGSEA. The CDR3 sequence is 16 residues long. V lost 0 bases to trimming and J lost 0 bases, with 12 bases between them. The CDR3 coding sequence is TGCAGCGTTGAAGAGGACAGTCTGACCTCTGGAAACACCATATATTTT. Its translation: CSVEEDSLTSGNTIYF.

This clonotype was recorded at least ten times. The J gene is TRBJ1-5, the V gene TRBV24-1, with D unclear. The CDR3 is 13 amino acids. CDR1 KGHDR and CDR2 SFDVKD come from the germline V gene. Trimming removed 5 bases at V and 4 bases at J, with 8 bases between. The CDR3 DNA is TGTGCCACCAGTGCCCCGGGAAATCAGCCCCAGCATTTT. It is translated as CATSAPGNQPQHF.

This chain links TRBV6-5 with TRBJ2-7, with 7 bases lining up with TRBD2. After removal of 5 bases from V and 2 bases from J, the junction contained 6 bases not matched to a gene. Germline V CDR1 and CDR2: MNHEY, SVGAGI. The CDR3 is made up of 14 amino acids. The CDR3 coding sequence is TGTGCCAGCAGTGAAGCGGGGTTAACCTACGAGCAGTACTTC. Translation: CASSEAGLTYEQYF.

This clonotype appeared many times. This chain uses TRBV2 with TRBJ1-1; tentatively, D is TRBD1 (5 bases). The germline V gene encodes CDR1 SNHLY and CDR2 FYNNEI. This CDR3 has 14 residues. V lost 9 bases and J lost 4, with 18 bases in between. The CDR3 region is CASSFKTVGTEAFF. The CDR3 DNA reads TGTGCCAGTAGTTTCAAGACAGTGGGCACTGAAGCTTTCTTT.

This clonotype occurred a few times. This rearrangement joins TRBV5-1 to TRBJ1-3; unclear D gene. This CDR3 region has 14 residues. The V gene's germline CDR1 is SGHRS and CDR2 YFSETQ. Trimming cost V 1 base and J 3 bases, with 8 bases left between them. Written as DNA, the CDR3 is TGCGCCAGCAGCTTGACGGGCTTTGGAAACACCATATATTTT. Encoded protein: CASSLTGFGNTIYF.

This clonotype occurred many times. The V gene is TRBV7-9, the J gene TRBJ1-1; D ambiguous. The CDR3 sequence is 14 residues long. Germline CDR1 and CDR2: SEHNR and FQNEAQ (reference sequence). V was shortened by 1 base and J by 1 base, with 7 bases between the two germline ends. CDR3 sequence reads: CASSLDWRNTEAFF. DNA for the CDR3: TGTGCCAGCAGCTTAGATTGGAGGAACACTGAAGCTTTCTTT.

With respect to this clonotype: At one end, the junction sequence differs from germline, possibly due to a read error. The rearrangement joins TRBV10-3 to TRBJ1-3; D is ambiguous. Germline V gene sequence: CDR1 ENHRY, CDR2 SYGVKD. CDR3 length: 13 amino acids. CDR3 in amino acids: CASSYPDGNTIYF. DNA for the CDR3: TGTGCCAGCAGTTACCCGGATGGAAACACCATATATTTT.

V is TRBV2 and J is TRBJ2-5; 9 nucleotides align to TRBD2. The length of the CDR3 is 15 residues. Germline lookup yields CDR1 SNHLY and CDR2 FYNNEI. The junction had 4 bases not matched to a gene; V was cut back by 4 bases and J by 1 base. CDR3 coding DNA: TGTGCCAGCAGTGCAAGCGGGAGGACCCAAGAGACCCAGTACTTC. This encodes CASSASGRTQETQYF.

V is TRBV5-1 and J is TRBJ1-1; D may be TRBD1 (5 bases). Germline values: CDR1 SGHRS, CDR2 YFSETQ. The CDR3 is 14 amino acids. V lost 4 bases, J lost 1 base, and 11 bases lay in between. As DNA, the CDR3 is TGCGCCAGCAGCATCCAGGGTAGGAACACTGAAGCTTTCTTT. Translated: CASSIQGRNTEAFF.

With regard to this clonotype: A much larger clone lies one base from this, so it may be a read error. This chain joins TRBV24-1 and TRBJ1-2; TRBD1 aligns across 8 bases. CDR1 is KGHDR, CDR2 SFDVKD, per germline. The length of the CDR3 is 14 residues. The CDR3 here is CATSDPGQGLGCTF. CDR3 nucleotide sequence: TGTGCCACCAGTGACCCCGGACAGGGTCTAGGCTGCACCTTC.

This clonotype has a count of ten or more. The V call is TRBV25-1, the J call TRBJ1-1; weak D call: TRBD1 (6 bases). V was trimmed by 1 base and J by 5 bases, leaving 17 bases between them. This CDR3 has 16 amino acids. Germline lookup yields CDR1 MGHDK and CDR2 SYGVNS. The CDR3: CASSELEGGRGTEAFF. As DNA, the CDR3 is TGTGCCAGCAGTGAATTGGAGGGGGGGCGCGGAACTGAAGCTTTCTTT. Full variable domain (missing parts from reference TRBV25-1 and TRBJ1-1): EADIYQTPRYLVIGTGKKITLECSQTMGHDKMYWYQQDPGMELHLIHYSYGVNSTEKGDLSSESTVSRIRTEHFPLTLESARPSHTSQYLCASSELEGGRGTEAFFGQGTRLTVV.

In regard to this clonotype: This may stem from a read error, because a much larger clone lies one nucleotide away. The rearrangement uses TRBV15 and TRBJ1-1; perhaps TRBD1 as D (5 bases). The CDR3 length is 11 residues. CDR1 is LNHNV, CDR2 YYDKDF, per germline (reference sequence). Trimming removed 5 bases at V and 8 bases at J, with 9 bases between. The CDR3 reads CATSAGTEAFF. For the CDR3, the DNA is TGTGCCACCAGCGCCGGGACCGAAGCTTTCTTT.

This clonotype showed up many times. J is TRBJ2-5 and V is TRBV25-1; D not certain. Trimming shortened V by 8 bases and J by 6 bases, and 16 bases separated the two germline ends. Germline CDR1 MGHDK, CDR2 SYGVNS. This CDR3 has 13 residues. The CDR3 DNA sequence: TGTGCCAGCTTCTACGAAATCGGGCAGACCCAGTACTTC. Translation: CASFYEIGQTQYF.

This clonotype was seen repeatedly, ten times or more. This sequence joins TRBV10-2 and TRBJ1-5, with a possible D match to TRBD1 (5 bases). This CDR3 spans 13 amino acids. Germline CDR1 is WSHSY and CDR2 is SAAADI. The V gene lost 7 bases and the J gene lost 5 bases, with 12 bases spanning the gap. The CDR3 here is CASKRGVDQPQHF. In DNA, the CDR3 is TGCGCCAGCAAGAGAGGGGTTGATCAGCCCCAGCATTTT.